This is a list of T cell receptor beta chains from one sample in a study of CD8 T cells in ankylosing spondylitis. TCRdb reanalysed the 5' RACE reads using MiXCR and keeps one entry per CDR3 protein. The profile shows approximately 550,000 distinct CDR3 sequences, about 13% of them singletons. Sequencing was done on a sample of blood, either unsorted or a sorted T cell fraction (not recorded which). Receptors originate from a male donor with ankylosing spondylitis. Both conserved end residues are part of each CDR3. Each record gives: clone size, D gene, V gene, J gene, CDR3 protein, CDR3 DNA. A D gene is named only where the DNA matches it firmly. Expanded clones are given a class, and other clones once, few, many or no size at all.

abundance: many
d_gene: -
v_gene: TRBV5-1
j_gene: TRBJ1-1
CDR3aa: CASSPSWGEAFF
CDR3nt: TGCGCCAGCAGCCCCAGTTGGGGTGAAGCTTTCTTT

abundance: -
d_gene: -
v_gene: TRBV5-1
j_gene: TRBJ2-3
CDR3aa: CASSRDGGNTDTQYF
CDR3nt: TGCGCCAGCAGCCGGGATGGGGGAAACACAGATACGCAGTATTTT

abundance: few
d_gene: -
v_gene: TRBV12-3/TRBV12-4
j_gene: TRBJ2-1
CDR3aa: CASSSFGGKQFF
CDR3nt: TGTGCCAGCAGTTCATTCGGCGGGAAGCAGTTCTTC

abundance: -
d_gene: TRBD1
v_gene: TRBV29-1
j_gene: TRBJ2-3
CDR3aa: CSADDRGITDTQYF
CDR3nt: TGCAGCGCCGATGACAGGGGTATAACAGATACGCAGTATTTT

abundance: -
d_gene: -
v_gene: TRBV3-1
j_gene: TRBJ2-1
CDR3aa: CASSQGRLDNEQFF
CDR3nt: TGTGCCAGCAGCCAGGGCCGACTAGACAATGAGCAGTTCTTC

abundance: -
d_gene: -
v_gene: TRBV3-1
j_gene: TRBJ2-1
CDR3aa: CASSHEGRVNNEQFF
CDR3nt: TGTGCCAGCAGCCACGAAGGACGGGTTAACAATGAGCAGTTCTTC

abundance: -
d_gene: -
v_gene: TRBV5-1
j_gene: TRBJ1-1
CDR3aa: CASTTSTAMNTEAFF
CDR3nt: TGCGCCAGCACCACATCGACAGCAATGAACACTGAAGCTTTCTTT

abundance: -
d_gene: -
v_gene: TRBV10-3
j_gene: TRBJ2-3
CDR3aa: CAISEQLALKDTQYF
CDR3nt: TGTGCCATCAGTGAGCAGCTCGCGTTAAAGGATACGCAGTATTTT

abundance: many
d_gene: -
v_gene: TRBV30
j_gene: TRBJ2-7
CDR3aa: CAWNRAAASYEQYF
CDR3nt: TGTGCCTGGAACCGGGCGGCAGCCTCCTACGAGCAGTACTTC

abundance: few
d_gene: -
v_gene: TRBV20-1
j_gene: TRBJ1-1
CDR3aa: CSARQAGANTEAFF
CDR3nt: TGCAGTGCTCGGCAAGCGGGGGCGAACACTGAAGCTTTCTTT

abundance: -
d_gene: -
v_gene: TRBV7-2
j_gene: TRBJ1-4
CDR3aa: CASSFPGEKLFF
CDR3nt: TGTGCCAGCAGCTTCCCTGGGGAAAAACTGTTTTTT

abundance: -
d_gene: TRBD1
v_gene: TRBV20-1
j_gene: TRBJ2-1
CDR3aa: CSARDRTGGFFEQFF
CDR3nt: TGCAGTGCTAGAGACCGGACAGGGGGATTTTTTGAGCAGTTCTTC

abundance: -
d_gene: -
v_gene: TRBV14
j_gene: TRBJ1-2
CDR3aa: CASSQEIGGVNGYTF
CDR3nt: TGTGCCAGCAGCCAAGAGATTGGGGGAGTGAATGGCTACACCTTC

abundance: -
d_gene: TRBD2
v_gene: TRBV10-1
j_gene: TRBJ2-3
CDR3aa: CASSGWTSGIEPDTQYF
CDR3nt: TGCGCCAGCAGTGGTTGGACTAGCGGGATAGAGCCAGATACGCAGTATTTT

abundance: few
d_gene: -
v_gene: TRBV20-1
j_gene: TRBJ2-1
CDR3aa: CSASSSAYNEQFF
CDR3nt: TGCAGTGCTAGCTCTAGCGCCTACAATGAGCAGTTCTTC

abundance: many
d_gene: -
v_gene: TRBV7-2
j_gene: TRBJ2-1
CDR3aa: CASSLDTGRYNEQFF
CDR3nt: TGTGCCAGCAGCTTAGATACAGGGCGCTACAATGAGCAGTTCTTC

abundance: -
d_gene: -
v_gene: TRBV10-2
j_gene: TRBJ2-3
CDR3aa: CARGETGRLTDTQYF
CDR3nt: TGCGCCAGAGGGGAGACGGGTCGGCTCACAGATACGCAGTATTTT

abundance: few
d_gene: TRBD1
v_gene: TRBV18
j_gene: TRBJ2-3
CDR3aa: CASSPWARGTDTQYF
CDR3nt: TGTGCCAGCTCACCTTGGGCCAGGGGGACAGATACGCAGTATTTT

abundance: few
d_gene: -
v_gene: TRBV5-1
j_gene: TRBJ2-7
CDR3aa: CASSLEWGTEQYF
CDR3nt: TGCGCCAGCAGCTTGGAGTGGGGGACCGAGCAGTACTTC

abundance: few
d_gene: TRBD1
v_gene: TRBV12-3/TRBV12-4
j_gene: TRBJ1-5
CDR3aa: CASSGYGTGGNQPQHF
CDR3nt: TGTGCCAGCAGCGGCTACGGGACAGGGGGTAATCAGCCCCAGCATTTT

abundance: -
d_gene: -
v_gene: TRBV5-1
j_gene: TRBJ2-7
CDR3aa: CASSISGGGVYEQYF
CDR3nt: TGCGCCAGCAGCATTAGCGGAGGGGGGGTCTACGAGCAGTACTTC

abundance: -
d_gene: -
v_gene: TRBV7-2
j_gene: TRBJ2-1
CDR3aa: CASSLWGPPNEQFF
CDR3nt: TGTGCCAGCAGCTTATGGGGACCTCCCAATGAGCAGTTCTTC

abundance: -
d_gene: -
v_gene: TRBV3-1
j_gene: TRBJ2-5
CDR3aa: CASSQAGGAETQYF
CDR3nt: TGTGCCAGCAGCCAAGCCGGAGGGGCCGAGACCCAGTACTTC

abundance: few
d_gene: -
v_gene: TRBV29-1
j_gene: TRBJ2-1
CDR3aa: CSVVGGQTNEQFF
CDR3nt: TGCAGCGTTGTGGGGGGACAGACCAATGAGCAGTTCTTC

abundance: -
d_gene: -
v_gene: TRBV20-1
j_gene: TRBJ2-1
CDR3aa: CSARGVLVSYNEQFF
CDR3nt: TGCAGTGCTAGAGGCGTACTAGTCTCCTACAATGAGCAGTTCTTC

abundance: few
d_gene: -
v_gene: TRBV6-1
j_gene: TRBJ2-1
CDR3aa: CASSAPSRGGEQFF
CDR3nt: TGTGCCAGCAGTGCGCCATCCAGGGGCGGTGAGCAGTTCTTC

abundance: -
d_gene: -
v_gene: TRBV2
j_gene: TRBJ2-2
CDR3aa: CASSVPPGHFANTGELFF
CDR3nt: TGTGCCAGCAGTGTCCCTCCGGGACACTTCGCGAACACCGGGGAGCTGTTTTTT

abundance: -
d_gene: -
v_gene: TRBV29-1
j_gene: TRBJ1-2
CDR3aa: CSVLEGGYTF
CDR3nt: TGCAGCGTCCTCGAAGGGGGCTACACCTTC

abundance: -
d_gene: TRBD2
v_gene: TRBV5-5
j_gene: TRBJ2-3
CDR3aa: CASIRTGGGGETDTQYF
CDR3nt: TGTGCCAGCATCAGAACGGGAGGGGGAGGGGAGACAGATACGCAGTATTTT

abundance: -
d_gene: -
v_gene: TRBV28
j_gene: TRBJ1-2
CDR3aa: CASSLATEERGYTF
CDR3nt: TGTGCCAGCAGTTTAGCGACAGAAGAGCGGGGCTACACCTTC

abundance: -
d_gene: -
v_gene: TRBV11-2
j_gene: TRBJ1-3
CDR3aa: CASSLDRTHSGNTIYF
CDR3nt: TGTGCCAGCAGCTTAGATCGGACTCACTCTGGAAACACCATATATTTT

abundance: many
d_gene: TRBD2
v_gene: TRBV11-3
j_gene: TRBJ2-1
CDR3aa: CASSLVALAGSIEQFF
CDR3nt: TGTGCCAGCAGCTTAGTGGCACTAGCGGGATCTATTGAGCAGTTCTTC

abundance: few
d_gene: TRBD2
v_gene: TRBV10-2
j_gene: TRBJ2-3
CDR3aa: CASSDLAGESSTDTQYF
CDR3nt: TGCGCCAGCAGTGATTTAGCGGGAGAATCCAGCACAGATACGCAGTATTTT

abundance: many
d_gene: -
v_gene: TRBV5-1
j_gene: TRBJ2-1
CDR3aa: CASSIGPANEQFF
CDR3nt: TGCGCCAGCAGCATCGGACCAGCCAATGAGCAGTTCTTC

abundance: few
d_gene: -
v_gene: TRBV20-1
j_gene: TRBJ1-2
CDR3aa: CSAQPQPPVNYGYTF
CDR3nt: TGCAGTGCTCAGCCCCAGCCGCCAGTTAACTATGGCTACACCTTC

abundance: -
d_gene: TRBD1
v_gene: TRBV7-9
j_gene: TRBJ1-4
CDR3aa: CASSSGQTTTNEKLFF
CDR3nt: TGTGCCAGCAGCTCGGGACAGACAACAACTAATGAAAAACTGTTTTTT

abundance: -
d_gene: -
v_gene: TRBV20-1
j_gene: TRBJ2-1
CDR3aa: CSASGLRGRNEQFF
CDR3nt: TGCAGTGCTAGTGGGCTAAGGGGGAGAAATGAGCAGTTCTTC

abundance: few
d_gene: -
v_gene: TRBV20-1
j_gene: TRBJ1-5
CDR3aa: CSASKAGRVGQPQHF
CDR3nt: TGCAGTGCTAGTAAAGCCGGCAGGGTGGGACAGCCCCAGCATTTT

abundance: -
d_gene: TRBD1
v_gene: TRBV18
j_gene: TRBJ1-1
CDR3aa: CASSQPTGGQTEAFF
CDR3nt: TGTGCCAGCTCCCAACCGACAGGGGGACAGACTGAAGCTTTCTTT

abundance: few
d_gene: -
v_gene: TRBV7-2
j_gene: TRBJ1-4
CDR3aa: CASSSRQGNEKLFF
CDR3nt: TGTGCCAGCAGCTCGCGACAAGGGAATGAAAAACTGTTTTTT

abundance: -
d_gene: -
v_gene: TRBV20-1
j_gene: TRBJ1-3
CDR3aa: CSAPQGNTIYF
CDR3nt: TGCAGTGCCCCCCAAGGAAACACCATATATTTT